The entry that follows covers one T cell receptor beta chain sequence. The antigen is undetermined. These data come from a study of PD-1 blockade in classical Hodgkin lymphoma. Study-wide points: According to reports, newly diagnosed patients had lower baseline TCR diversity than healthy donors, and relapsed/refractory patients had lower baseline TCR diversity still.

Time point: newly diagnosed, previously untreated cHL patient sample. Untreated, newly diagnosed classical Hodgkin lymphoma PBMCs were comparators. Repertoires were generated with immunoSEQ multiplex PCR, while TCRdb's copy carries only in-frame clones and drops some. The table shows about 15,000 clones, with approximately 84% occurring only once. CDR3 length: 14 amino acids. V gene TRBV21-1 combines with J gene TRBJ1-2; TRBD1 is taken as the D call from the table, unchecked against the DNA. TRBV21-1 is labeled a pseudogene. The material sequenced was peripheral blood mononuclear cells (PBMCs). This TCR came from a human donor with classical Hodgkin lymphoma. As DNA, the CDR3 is TGTGCCAGCCAGTCGAGAGACAGGGGGCGAGGCTACACCTTC. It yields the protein CASQSRDRGRGYTF.